The clone carrying this T cell receptor beta chain was seen repeatedly, ten times or more. The target antigen is unknown. This sample was taken from a study of metastatic and nonmetastatic thyroid tumors. The CDR3 totals 15 residues. CDR1 and CDR2 (germline): SNHLY, FYNNEI. The V gene lost 3 bases and the J gene lost 9 bases, with 18 bases spanning the gap. TCRdb reprocessed the PCR reads via MiXCR. The sample has around 32,000 clones, approximately 7.4% seen once. Before thyroid surgery, none of the patients had received any treatment. Study outcomes and limitations: According to reports, the diversity of TCR beta was significantly higher in malignant thyroid tumors than in benign nodules, and this held in both blood and tumor samples.

The chain is built from TRBV2 and TRBJ2-4; D is possibly TRBD2 (6 bases). This receptor was identified in a female donor with papillary thyroid cancer or a benign thyroid nodule (not recorded which). Some clones in this sample may be carry-over from other donors' samples. What was sequenced was blood. CDR3 DNA: TGTGCCAGCAGTGAGAATCGGAGAATAGCGGTCATTCAGTACTTC. Encoded protein: CASSENRRIAVIQYF.